The entry below gives a single TCR beta chain sequence along with its context. Profiled with immunoSEQ multiplex PCR; TCRdb holds only in-frame clones, not every one. The table shows some 45,000 clones, with 90% to 95% occurring only once. This specimen belongs to a study of cytomegalovirus exposure and HLA in healthy donors. V lost 0 bases and J 5 bases, leaving 7 bases between the germline ends. The CDR3 covers 13 residues. Germline V gene sequence: CDR1 SGDLS, CDR2 YYNGEE. The sample consisted of PBMCs. This receptor was taken from a man aged 18 to 29 in good health and CMV-seronegative. The V call is TRBV9, the J call TRBJ2-3; no clear D. CDR3 bases: TGTGCCAGCAGCGTAGGGGCCGGAGATACGCAGTATTTT. It yields the protein CASSVGAGDTQYF.